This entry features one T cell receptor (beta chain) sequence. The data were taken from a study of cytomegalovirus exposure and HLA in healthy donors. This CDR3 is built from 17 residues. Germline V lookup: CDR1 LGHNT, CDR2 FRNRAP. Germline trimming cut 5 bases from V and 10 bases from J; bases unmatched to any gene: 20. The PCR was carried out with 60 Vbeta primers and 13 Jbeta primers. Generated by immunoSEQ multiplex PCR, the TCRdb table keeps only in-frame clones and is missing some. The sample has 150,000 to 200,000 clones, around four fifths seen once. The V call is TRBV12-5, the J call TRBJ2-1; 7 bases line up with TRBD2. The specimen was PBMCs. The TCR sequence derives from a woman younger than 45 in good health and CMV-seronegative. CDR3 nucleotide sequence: TGTGCTAGTGGTCCCCCCGGGGGGACGTGGGGGTCCTTGGAGCAGTTCTTC. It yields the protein CASGPPGGTWGSLEQFF.